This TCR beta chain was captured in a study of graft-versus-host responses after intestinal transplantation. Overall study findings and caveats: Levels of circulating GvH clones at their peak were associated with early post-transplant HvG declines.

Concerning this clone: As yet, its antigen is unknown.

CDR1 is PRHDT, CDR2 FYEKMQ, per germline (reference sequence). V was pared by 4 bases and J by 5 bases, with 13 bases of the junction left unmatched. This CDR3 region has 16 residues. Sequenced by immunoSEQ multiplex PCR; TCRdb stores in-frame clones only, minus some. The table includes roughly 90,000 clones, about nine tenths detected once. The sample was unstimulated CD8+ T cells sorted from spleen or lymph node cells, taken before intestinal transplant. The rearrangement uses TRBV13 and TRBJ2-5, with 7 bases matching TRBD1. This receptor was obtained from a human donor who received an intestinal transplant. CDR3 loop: CASSSRLTGVGETQYF. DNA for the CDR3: TGTGCCAGCAGCTCCCGCCTTACAGGGGTAGGGGAGACCCAGTACTTC.